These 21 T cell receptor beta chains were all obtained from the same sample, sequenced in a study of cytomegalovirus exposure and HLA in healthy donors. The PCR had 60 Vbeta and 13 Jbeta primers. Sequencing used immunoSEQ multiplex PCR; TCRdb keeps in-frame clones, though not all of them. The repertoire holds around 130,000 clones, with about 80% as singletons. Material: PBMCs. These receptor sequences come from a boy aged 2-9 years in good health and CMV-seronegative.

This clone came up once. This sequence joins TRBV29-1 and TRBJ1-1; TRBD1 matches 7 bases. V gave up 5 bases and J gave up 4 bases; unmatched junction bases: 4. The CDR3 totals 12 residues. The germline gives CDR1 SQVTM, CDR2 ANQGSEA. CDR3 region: CSVYRGPTEAFF. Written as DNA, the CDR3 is TGCAGCGTTTACAGGGGTCCCACTGAAGCTTTCTTT.

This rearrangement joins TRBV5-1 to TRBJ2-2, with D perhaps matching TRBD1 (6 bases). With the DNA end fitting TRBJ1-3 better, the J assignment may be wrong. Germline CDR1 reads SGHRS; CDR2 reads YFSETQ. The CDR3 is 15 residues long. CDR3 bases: TGCGCCAGCAGCTTGGGGGGGGGCCCTGGAAACACCATATATTTT. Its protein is CASSLGGGPGNTIYF.

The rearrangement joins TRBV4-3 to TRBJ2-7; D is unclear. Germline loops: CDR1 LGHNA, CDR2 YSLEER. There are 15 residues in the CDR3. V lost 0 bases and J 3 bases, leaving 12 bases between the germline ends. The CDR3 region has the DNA TGCGCCAGCAGCCAAGAGGTAGAGCTTAACTACGAGCAGTACTTC. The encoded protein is CASSQEVELNYEQYF.

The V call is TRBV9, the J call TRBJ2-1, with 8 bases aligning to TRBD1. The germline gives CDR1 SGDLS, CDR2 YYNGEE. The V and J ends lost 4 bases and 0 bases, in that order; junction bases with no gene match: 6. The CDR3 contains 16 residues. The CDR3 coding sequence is TGTGCCAGCAGCTTCCGGGACAGGAGCTCCTACAATGAGCAGTTCTTC. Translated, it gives CASSFRDRSSYNEQFF. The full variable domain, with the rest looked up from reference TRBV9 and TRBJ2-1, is DSGVTQTPKHLITATGQRVTLRCSPRSGDLSVYWYQQSLDQGLQFLIQYYNGEERAKGNILERFSAQQFPDLHSELNLSSLELGDSALYFCASSFRDRSSYNEQFFGPGTRLTVL.

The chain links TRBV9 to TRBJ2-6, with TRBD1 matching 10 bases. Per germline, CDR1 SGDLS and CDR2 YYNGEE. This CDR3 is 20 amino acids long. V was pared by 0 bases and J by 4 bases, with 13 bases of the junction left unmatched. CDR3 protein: CASSVDRTGGGVGGANVLTF. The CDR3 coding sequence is TGTGCCAGCAGCGTAGATCGGACAGGGGGAGGTGTTGGGGGGGCCAACGTCCTGACTTTC.

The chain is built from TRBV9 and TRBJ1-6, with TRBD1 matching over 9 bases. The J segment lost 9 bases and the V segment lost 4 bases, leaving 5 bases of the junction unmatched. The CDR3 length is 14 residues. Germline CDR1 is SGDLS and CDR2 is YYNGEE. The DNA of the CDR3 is TGTGCCAGCAGCAGGGGACAGGGACGTTCACCCCTCCACTTT. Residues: CASSRGQGRSPLHF.

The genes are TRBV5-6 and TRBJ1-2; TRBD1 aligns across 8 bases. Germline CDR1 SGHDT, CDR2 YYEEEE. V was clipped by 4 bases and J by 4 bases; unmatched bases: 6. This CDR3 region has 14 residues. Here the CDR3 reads CASSVGQGTYGYTF. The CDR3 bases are TGTGCCAGCAGCGTCGGACAGGGTACCTATGGCTACACCTTC.

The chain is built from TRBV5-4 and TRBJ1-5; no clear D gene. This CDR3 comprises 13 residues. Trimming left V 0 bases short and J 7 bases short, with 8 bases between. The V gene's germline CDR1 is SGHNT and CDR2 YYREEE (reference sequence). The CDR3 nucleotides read TGTGCCAGCAGCTTGGGGAGGAGACAGCCCCAGCATTTT. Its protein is CASSLGRRQPQHF.

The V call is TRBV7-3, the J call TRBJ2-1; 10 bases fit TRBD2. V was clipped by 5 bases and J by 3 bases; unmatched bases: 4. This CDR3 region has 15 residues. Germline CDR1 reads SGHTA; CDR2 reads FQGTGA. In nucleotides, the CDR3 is TGTGCCAGCAGCCCCGGGACTAGCGTCTACAATGAGCAGTTCTTC. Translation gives CASSPGTSVYNEQFF.

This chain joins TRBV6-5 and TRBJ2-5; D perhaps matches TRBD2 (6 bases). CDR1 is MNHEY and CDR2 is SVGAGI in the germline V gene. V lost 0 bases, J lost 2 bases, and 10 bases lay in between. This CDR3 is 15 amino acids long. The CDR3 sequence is CASSYSGLFQETQYF. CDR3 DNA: TGTGCCAGCAGTTACTCCGGACTATTTCAAGAGACCCAGTACTTC.

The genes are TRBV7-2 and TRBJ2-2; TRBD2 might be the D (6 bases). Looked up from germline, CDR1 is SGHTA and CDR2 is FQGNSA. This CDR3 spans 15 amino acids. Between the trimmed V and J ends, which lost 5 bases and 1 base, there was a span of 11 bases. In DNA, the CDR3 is TGTGCCAGCAGCCCCGGGGGTCGGAACACCGGGGAGCTGTTTTTT. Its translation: CASSPGGRNTGELFF.

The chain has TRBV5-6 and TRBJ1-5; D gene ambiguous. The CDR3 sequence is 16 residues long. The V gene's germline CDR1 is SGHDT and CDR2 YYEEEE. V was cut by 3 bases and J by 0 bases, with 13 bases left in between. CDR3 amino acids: CASSSMNLYSNQPQHF. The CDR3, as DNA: TGTGCCAGCAGCTCTATGAACCTATATAGCAATCAGCCCCAGCATTTT.

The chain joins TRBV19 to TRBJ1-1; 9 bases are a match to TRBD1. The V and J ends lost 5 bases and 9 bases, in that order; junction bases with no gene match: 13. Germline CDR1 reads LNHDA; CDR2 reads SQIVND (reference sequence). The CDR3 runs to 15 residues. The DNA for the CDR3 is TGTGCCAGTAGTTTCCCGAACCGGGACAGGGCAAAAGCTTTCTTT. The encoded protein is CASSFPNRDRAKAFF.

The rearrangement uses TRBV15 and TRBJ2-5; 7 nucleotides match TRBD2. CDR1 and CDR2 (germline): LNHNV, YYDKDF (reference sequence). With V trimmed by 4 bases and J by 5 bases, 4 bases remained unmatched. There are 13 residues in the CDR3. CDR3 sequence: CATSTGGVETQYF. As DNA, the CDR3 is TGTGCCACCAGCACGGGAGGCGTGGAGACCCAGTACTTC.

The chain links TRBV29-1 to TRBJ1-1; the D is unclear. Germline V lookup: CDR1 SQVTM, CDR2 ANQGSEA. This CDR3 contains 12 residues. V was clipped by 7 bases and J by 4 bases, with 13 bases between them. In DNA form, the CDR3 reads TGCAGCGCTCCTGGAGGGAGCACTGAAGCTTTCTTT. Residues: CSAPGGSTEAFF.

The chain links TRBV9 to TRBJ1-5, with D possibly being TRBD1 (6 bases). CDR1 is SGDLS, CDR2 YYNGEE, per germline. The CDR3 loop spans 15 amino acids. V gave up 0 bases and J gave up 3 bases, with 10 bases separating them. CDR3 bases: TGTGCCAGCAGCGTAGAGGGGGTTCCCAATCAGCCCCAGCATTTT. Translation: CASSVEGVPNQPQHF.

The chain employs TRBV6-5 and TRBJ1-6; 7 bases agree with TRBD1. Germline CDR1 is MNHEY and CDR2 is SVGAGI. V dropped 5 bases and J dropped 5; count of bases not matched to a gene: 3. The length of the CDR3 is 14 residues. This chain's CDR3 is CASSKTGNNSPLHF. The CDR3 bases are TGTGCCAGCAGTAAGACAGGGAATAATTCACCCCTCCACTTT.

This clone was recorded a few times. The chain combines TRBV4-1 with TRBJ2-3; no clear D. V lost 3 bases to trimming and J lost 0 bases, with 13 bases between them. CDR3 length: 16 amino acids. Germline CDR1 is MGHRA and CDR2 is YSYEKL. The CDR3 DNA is TGCGCCAGCAGCCATGACTCAGCCTCTAGCACAGATACGCAGTATTTT. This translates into CASSHDSASSTDTQYF.

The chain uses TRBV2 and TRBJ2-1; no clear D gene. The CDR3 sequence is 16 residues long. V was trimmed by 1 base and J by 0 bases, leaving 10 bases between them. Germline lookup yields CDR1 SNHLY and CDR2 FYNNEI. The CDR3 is CASSEGRVSSYNEQFF. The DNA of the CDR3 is TGTGCCAGCAGTGAAGGGAGAGTAAGCTCCTACAATGAGCAGTTCTTC.

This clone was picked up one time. CDR3 in amino acids: CASSPLGQNTEAFF. CDR3 sequence (DNA): TGTGCCAGCTCACCATTGGGACAAAACACTGAAGCTTTCTTT. V and J are TRBV18 and TRBJ1-1, with a tentative D call TRBD1 (6 bases). Trimming took 2 bases from V and 2 from J, leaving 9 bases between them. There are 14 residues in the CDR3. Germline V CDR1 and CDR2: KGHSH, LQKENI.

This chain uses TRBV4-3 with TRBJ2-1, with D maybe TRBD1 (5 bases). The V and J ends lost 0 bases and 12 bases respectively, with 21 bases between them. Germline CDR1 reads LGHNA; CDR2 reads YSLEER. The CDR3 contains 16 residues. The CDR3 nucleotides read TGCGCCAGCAGCCAAGAAGGCAGGGTTATTGGGGTACGGCAGTTCTTC. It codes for CASSQEGRVIGVRQFF.